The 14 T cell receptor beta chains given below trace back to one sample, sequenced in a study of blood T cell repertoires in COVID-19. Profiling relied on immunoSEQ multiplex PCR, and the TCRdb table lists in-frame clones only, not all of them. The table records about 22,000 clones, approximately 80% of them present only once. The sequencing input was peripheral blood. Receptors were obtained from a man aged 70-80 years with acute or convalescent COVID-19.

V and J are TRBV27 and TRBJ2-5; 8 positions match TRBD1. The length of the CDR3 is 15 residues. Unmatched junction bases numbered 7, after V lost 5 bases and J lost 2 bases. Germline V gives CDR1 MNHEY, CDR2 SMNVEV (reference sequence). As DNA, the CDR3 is TGTGCCAGCAGTCCCTCTCGACAGGGGCAAGAGACCCAGTACTTC. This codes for CASSPSRQGQETQYF.

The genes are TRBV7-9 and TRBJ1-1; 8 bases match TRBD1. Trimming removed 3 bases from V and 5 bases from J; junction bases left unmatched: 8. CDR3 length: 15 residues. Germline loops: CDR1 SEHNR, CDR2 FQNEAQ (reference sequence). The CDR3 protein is CASSFKDRVGTEAFF. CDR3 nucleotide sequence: TGTGCCAGCAGCTTTAAGGACAGGGTCGGGACTGAAGCTTTCTTT.

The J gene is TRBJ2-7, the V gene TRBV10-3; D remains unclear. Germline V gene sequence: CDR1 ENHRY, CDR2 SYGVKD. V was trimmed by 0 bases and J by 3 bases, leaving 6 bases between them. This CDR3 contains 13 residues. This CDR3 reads CAISESASYEQYF. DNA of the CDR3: TGTGCCATCAGTGAGTCGGCCAGCTACGAGCAGTACTTC.

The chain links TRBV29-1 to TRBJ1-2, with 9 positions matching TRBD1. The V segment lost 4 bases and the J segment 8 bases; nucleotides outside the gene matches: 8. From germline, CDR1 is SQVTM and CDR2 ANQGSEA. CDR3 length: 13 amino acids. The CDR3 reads CSVAGTGNGGYTF. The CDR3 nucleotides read TGCAGCGTTGCCGGGACAGGGAATGGAGGCTACACCTTC.

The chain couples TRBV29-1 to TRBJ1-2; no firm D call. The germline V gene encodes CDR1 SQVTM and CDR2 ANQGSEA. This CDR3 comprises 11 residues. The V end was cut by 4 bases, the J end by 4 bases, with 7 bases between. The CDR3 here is CSVGASYGYTF. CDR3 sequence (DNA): TGCAGCGTTGGGGCAAGCTATGGCTACACCTTC.

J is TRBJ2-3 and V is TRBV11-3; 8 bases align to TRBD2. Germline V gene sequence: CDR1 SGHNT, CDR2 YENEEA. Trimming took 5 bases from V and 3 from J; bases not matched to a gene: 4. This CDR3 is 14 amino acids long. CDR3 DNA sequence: TGTGCCAGCAGCCTCGGGAGGGGTACAGATACGCAGTATTTT. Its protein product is CASSLGRGTDTQYF.

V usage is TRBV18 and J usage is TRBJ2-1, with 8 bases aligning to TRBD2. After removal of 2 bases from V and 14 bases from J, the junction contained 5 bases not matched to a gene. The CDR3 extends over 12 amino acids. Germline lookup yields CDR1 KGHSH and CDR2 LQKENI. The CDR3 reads CASSPRTSWEFF. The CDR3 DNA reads TGTGCCAGCTCACCAAGGACTAGCTGGGAGTTCTTC.

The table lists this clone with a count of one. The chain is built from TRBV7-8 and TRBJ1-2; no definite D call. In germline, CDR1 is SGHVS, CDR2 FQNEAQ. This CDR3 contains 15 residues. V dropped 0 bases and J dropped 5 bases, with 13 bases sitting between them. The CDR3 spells CASSLAGQTGYGYTF. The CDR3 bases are TGTGCCAGCAGCTTAGCGGGCCAGACCGGTTATGGCTACACCTTC.

The CDR3 region has the DNA TGTGCCAGCAGCCCCCTGGGGGCGCGGGAGACCCAGTACTTC. It codes for CASSPLGARETQYF. The chain uses TRBV6-2 or TRBV6-3 and TRBJ2-5; TRBD1 might be the D (6 bases). The V gene's germline CDR1 is MNHEY and CDR2 SVGEGT. This CDR3 is built from 14 residues. The ends were cut back, 6 bases at V and 5 bases at J, with 16 bases in the middle.

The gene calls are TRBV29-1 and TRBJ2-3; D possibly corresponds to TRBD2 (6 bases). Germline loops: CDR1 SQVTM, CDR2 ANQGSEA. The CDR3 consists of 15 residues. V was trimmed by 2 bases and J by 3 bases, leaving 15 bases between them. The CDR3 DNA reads TGCAGCGTTGAACGGGGGTTGGGTGGAACAGATACGCAGTATTTT. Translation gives CSVERGLGGTDTQYF.

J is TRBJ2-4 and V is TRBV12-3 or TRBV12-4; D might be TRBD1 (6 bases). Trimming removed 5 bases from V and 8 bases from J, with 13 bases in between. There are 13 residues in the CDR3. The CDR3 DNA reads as TGTGCCAGCAGTCGAGGGGGTGTCGACATTCAGTACTTC. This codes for CASSRGGVDIQYF.

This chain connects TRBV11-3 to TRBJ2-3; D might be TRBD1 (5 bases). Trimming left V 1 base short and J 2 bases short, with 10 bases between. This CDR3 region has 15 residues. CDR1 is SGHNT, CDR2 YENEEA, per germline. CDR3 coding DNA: TGTGCCAGCAGCTTAGGAGACAGCTTCACAGATACGCAGTATTTT. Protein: CASSLGDSFTDTQYF.

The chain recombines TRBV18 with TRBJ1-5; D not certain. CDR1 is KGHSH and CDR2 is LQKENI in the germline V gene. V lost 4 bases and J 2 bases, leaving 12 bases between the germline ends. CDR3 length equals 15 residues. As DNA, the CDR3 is TGTGCCAGCTCACTTCGGAGGGAGGGCAATCAGCCCCAGCATTTT. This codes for CASSLRREGNQPQHF.

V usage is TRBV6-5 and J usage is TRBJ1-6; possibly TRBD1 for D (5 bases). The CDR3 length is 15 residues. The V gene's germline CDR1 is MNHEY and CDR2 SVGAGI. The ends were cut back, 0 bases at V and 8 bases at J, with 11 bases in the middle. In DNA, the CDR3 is TGTGCCAGCAGTTACTCAGGCAGGGAGGATTCACCCCTCCACTTT. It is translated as CASSYSGREDSPLHF.